Following are 13 T cell receptor beta chains from one sample sequenced in a study of blood T cell repertoires in COVID-19. The assay was immunoSEQ multiplex PCR, and TCRdb's table has in-frame clones only and misses some. In the table there are about 200,000 clones, approximately 90% of which are singletons. The sequenced sample was peripheral blood. These receptors all stem from a man aged 50 or older with acute or convalescent COVID-19.

The chain couples TRBV6-1 to TRBJ1-5; a weak D match, TRBD1 (6 bases). Trimming left V 2 bases short and J 0 bases short, with 11 bases between. This CDR3 has 16 amino acids. Germline CDR1 reads MNHNS; CDR2 reads SASEGT. The DNA of the CDR3 is TGTGCCAGCAGTGAAAGTGGACAGCGTAGCAATCAGCCCCAGCATTTT. Its protein is CASSESGQRSNQPQHF.

J is TRBJ2-1 and V is TRBV20-1; D is possibly TRBD1 (5 bases). This CDR3 is 11 amino acids long. Germline loops: CDR1 DFQATT, CDR2 SNEGSKA (reference sequence). CDR3 loop: CRGQSYNEQFF. CDR3 DNA sequence: TGCAGGGGGCAGAGCTACAATGAGCAGTTCTTC.

The chain recombines TRBV24-1 with TRBJ1-5; D might be TRBD1 (5 bases). Trimming took 2 bases from V and 1 from J, leaving 11 bases between them. CDR3 size: 16 residues. Germline-derived CDR1 and CDR2 are KGHDR and SFDVKD. Here the CDR3 reads CATSDSRGLSNQPQHF. DNA for the CDR3: TGTGCCACCAGTGATTCAAGGGGTTTGAGCAATCAGCCCCAGCATTTT.

This chain uses TRBV7-8 with TRBJ2-7, with D possibly being TRBD1 (5 bases). The CDR3 contains 14 residues. The V and J ends lost 5 bases and 3 bases respectively, with 14 bases between them. Germline lookup yields CDR1 SGHVS and CDR2 FQNEAQ. The CDR3 sequence: CASSLTDSGYEQYF. In nucleotides, the CDR3 is TGTGCCAGCAGCCTTACCGACAGTGGCTACGAGCAGTACTTC.

The genes are TRBV27 and TRBJ1-3; 8 bases are a match to TRBD1. Trimming cost V 2 bases and J 4 bases; bases outside gene matches: 4. The CDR3 runs 15 residues. CDR1 and CDR2 from the germline V gene are MNHEY and SMNVEV (reference sequence). As DNA, the CDR3 is TGTGCCAGCAGTTTAAGGACAGGGAACGGAAACACCATATATTTT. It specifies CASSLRTGNGNTIYF.

This chain connects TRBV19 to TRBJ1-5; 9 bases agree with TRBD1. The CDR3 is made up of 13 amino acids. Germline lookup yields CDR1 LNHDA and CDR2 SQIVND (reference sequence). V shed 9 bases and J 4 bases; nucleotides not matched to a gene: 4. CDR3 loop: CASPGTGNQPQHF. The DNA for the CDR3 is TGTGCCAGCCCCGGGACAGGGAATCAGCCCCAGCATTTT.

In this sample, this clone turned up once. The V gene is TRBV2, the J gene TRBJ1-2; 8 bases line up with TRBD1. CDR3 size: 14 residues. CDR1 is SNHLY and CDR2 is FYNNEI in the germline V gene. The ends lost 5 bases at V and 3 bases at J; junction bases unmatched: 5. CDR3 nucleotides: TGTGCCAGCAGTATCACAGGGGGGGACTATGGCTACACCTTC. It codes for CASSITGGDYGYTF.

This sequence joins TRBV5-1 and TRBJ1-5, with D maybe TRBD1 (6 bases). The CDR3 contains 15 residues. The V and J ends lost 4 bases and 0 bases respectively, with 11 bases between them. CDR1 and CDR2 (germline): SGHRS, YFSETQ. For the CDR3, the DNA is TGCGCCAGCAGCCCCGGGACACATAGCAATCAGCCCCAGCATTTT. As protein: CASSPGTHSNQPQHF.

This sequence joins TRBV18 and TRBJ2-1; weak D call: TRBD2 (5 bases). The CDR3 extends over 13 amino acids. Germline V CDR1 and CDR2: KGHSH, LQKENI. V gave up 0 bases and J gave up 8 bases, with 8 bases separating them. The CDR3 sequence: CASSPPSGDEQFF. In DNA form, the CDR3 reads TGTGCCAGCTCACCACCGTCCGGGGATGAGCAGTTCTTC.

The rearrangement joins TRBV7-2 to TRBJ1-1; D not resolved. Per the germline V gene, CDR1 is SGHTA and CDR2 is FQGNSA. The CDR3 is 13 amino acids. The germline V and J ends were trimmed by 3 bases and 0 bases, with 5 bases remaining between them. The CDR3 protein is CASSFVLNTEAFF. In nucleotides, the CDR3 is TGTGCCAGCAGCTTTGTCTTGAACACTGAAGCTTTCTTT.

V gene TRBV3-1 (or the pseudogene TRBV3-2) combines with J gene TRBJ2-5; 8 bases agree with TRBD2. Germline V gene sequence: CDR1 LGHDT, CDR2 YNNKEL (reference sequence). This CDR3 contains 15 residues. Trimming took 4 bases from V and 5 from J; bases not matched to a gene: 9. CDR3: CASSLGGAGVETQYF. DNA of the CDR3: TGTGCCAGCAGCCTCGGGGGGGCTGGGGTGGAGACCCAGTACTTC.

The chain is built from TRBV6-5 and TRBJ1-1; weak D call: TRBD1 (6 bases). The ends were cut back, 7 bases at V and 2 bases at J, with 14 bases in the middle. The CDR3 is 14 residues long. The germline V gene encodes CDR1 MNHEY and CDR2 SVGAGI. The CDR3 loop reads CASIRGEGNTEAFF. In nucleotides, the CDR3 is TGTGCCAGCATTAGGGGGGAGGGAAACACTGAAGCTTTCTTT.

Of note for this clone: Relative to the germline gene, one junction end is altered; a read error may explain this. This chain connects TRBV6-6 to TRBJ2-1; D is possibly TRBD2 (5 bases). The germline V gene has CDR1 MNHNY and CDR2 SVGAGI (reference sequence). The CDR3 is made up of 14 amino acids. CDR3 DNA sequence: TGTGCCAGCAATTACCACCCGGGGAGCAATGAGCAGTTCTTC. Protein product: CASNYHPGSNEQFF.